Detailed here is one T cell receptor (beta chain). Its specificity is not known. Healthy bone marrow donors formed the donor group. A multiplex PCR was run with 60 Vbeta primers and 13 Jbeta primers. Sequencing used immunoSEQ multiplex PCR; TCRdb keeps in-frame clones, though not all of them. The repertoire has approximately 200,000 clones, just under 75% of them found once; the top ten carry 2.5% to 3.5%. The record originates from a study of cytomegalovirus exposure and HLA in healthy donors. Study background: Earlier, some 180 million T cells were analyzed, and about 100 million unique TCR beta sequences were found among them.

V lost 3 bases and J lost 1, with 12 bases in between. The CDR3 totals 15 residues. Germline assignment: CDR1 MNHEY and CDR2 SMNVEV (reference sequence). Study results and limitations: The study labeled 150 to 200 TCR beta chains cytomegalovirus-associated. Presence/absence analyses rested on an assumption that sequencing depth was roughly uniform across donors.

Sequenced input: PBMCs. This TCR came from a woman in her 30s in good health and CMV-seropositive. The rearrangement joins TRBV27 to TRBJ1-1; D gene uncertain. As DNA, the CDR3 is TGTGCCAGCAGTTTTAGTCCCTCAGGGAACACTGAAGCTTTCTTT. Translating it yields CASSFSPSGNTEAFF.